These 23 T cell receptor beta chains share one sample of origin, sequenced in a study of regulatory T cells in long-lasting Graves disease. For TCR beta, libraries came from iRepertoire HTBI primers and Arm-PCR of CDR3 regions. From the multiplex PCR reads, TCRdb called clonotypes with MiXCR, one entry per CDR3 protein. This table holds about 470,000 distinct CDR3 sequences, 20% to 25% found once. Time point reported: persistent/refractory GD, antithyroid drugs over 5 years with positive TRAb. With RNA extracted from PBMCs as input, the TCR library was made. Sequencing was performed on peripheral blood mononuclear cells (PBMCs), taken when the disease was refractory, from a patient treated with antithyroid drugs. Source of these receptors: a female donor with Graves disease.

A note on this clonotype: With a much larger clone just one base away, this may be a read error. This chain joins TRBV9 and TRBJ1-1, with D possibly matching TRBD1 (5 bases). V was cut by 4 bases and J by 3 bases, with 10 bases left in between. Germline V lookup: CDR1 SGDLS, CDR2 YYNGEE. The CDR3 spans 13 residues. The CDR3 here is CASSSVGDTEAFF. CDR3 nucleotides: TGTGCCAGCAGCTCCGTGGGGGACACTGAAGCTTTCTTT.

CDR3 bases: TGTGCCAGCAGTACTAGCGGTATCGGAACAGATACGCAGTATTTT. The encoded protein is CASSTSGIGTDTQYF. The chain joins TRBV2 to TRBJ2-3; 8 bases map to TRBD2. Germline assignment: CDR1 SNHLY and CDR2 FYNNEI. The CDR3 is made up of 15 amino acids. Germline trimming cut 5 bases from V and 3 bases from J; bases unmatched to any gene: 7.

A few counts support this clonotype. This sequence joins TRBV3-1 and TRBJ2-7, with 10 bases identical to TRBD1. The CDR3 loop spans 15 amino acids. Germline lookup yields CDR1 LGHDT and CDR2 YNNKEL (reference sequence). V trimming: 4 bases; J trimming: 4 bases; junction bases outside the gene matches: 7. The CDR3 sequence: CASSPKGQGWYEQYF. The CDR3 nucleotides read TGTGCCAGCAGCCCGAAGGGACAGGGGTGGTACGAGCAGTACTTC.

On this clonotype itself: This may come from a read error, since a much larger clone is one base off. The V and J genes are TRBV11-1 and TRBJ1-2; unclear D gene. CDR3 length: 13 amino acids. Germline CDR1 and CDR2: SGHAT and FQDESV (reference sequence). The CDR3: CACSPRTAYGYTF. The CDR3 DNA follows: TGTGCCTGCAGCCCAAGGACGGCTTATGGCTACACCTTC.

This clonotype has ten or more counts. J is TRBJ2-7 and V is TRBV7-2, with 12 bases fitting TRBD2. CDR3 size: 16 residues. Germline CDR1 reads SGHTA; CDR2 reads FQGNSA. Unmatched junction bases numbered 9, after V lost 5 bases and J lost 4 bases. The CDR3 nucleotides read TGTGCCAGCAGCCTTCGACTAGCGGGAGTGGCGTACGAGCAGTACTTC. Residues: CASSLRLAGVAYEQYF.

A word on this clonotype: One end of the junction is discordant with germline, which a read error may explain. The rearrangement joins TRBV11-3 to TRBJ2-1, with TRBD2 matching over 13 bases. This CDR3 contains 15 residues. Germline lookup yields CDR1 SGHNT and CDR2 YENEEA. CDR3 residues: CASSHGTSGINEQSF. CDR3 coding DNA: TGTGCCAGCAGCCACGGGACTAGCGGGATCAATGAGCAGTCCTTC.

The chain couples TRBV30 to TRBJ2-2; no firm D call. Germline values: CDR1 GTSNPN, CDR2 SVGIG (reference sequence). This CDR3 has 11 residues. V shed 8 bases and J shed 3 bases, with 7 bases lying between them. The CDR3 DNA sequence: TGTGCCCGAGAAGACACCGGGGAGCTGTTTTTT. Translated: CAREDTGELFF.

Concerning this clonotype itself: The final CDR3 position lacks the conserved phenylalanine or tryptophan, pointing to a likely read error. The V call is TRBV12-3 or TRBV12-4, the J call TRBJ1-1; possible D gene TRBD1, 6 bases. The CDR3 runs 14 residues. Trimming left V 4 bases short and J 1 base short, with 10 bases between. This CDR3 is CASSYLQGNTEAFL. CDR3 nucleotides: TGTGCCAGCAGTTACCTACAGGGGAACACTGAAGCTTTCCTT.

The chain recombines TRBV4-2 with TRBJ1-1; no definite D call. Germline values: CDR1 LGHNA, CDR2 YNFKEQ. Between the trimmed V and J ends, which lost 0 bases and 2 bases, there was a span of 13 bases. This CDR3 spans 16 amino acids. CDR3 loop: CASSQDGLGSNTEAFF. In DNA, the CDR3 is TGTGCCAGCAGCCAAGATGGTCTGGGGTCAAACACTGAAGCTTTCTTT.

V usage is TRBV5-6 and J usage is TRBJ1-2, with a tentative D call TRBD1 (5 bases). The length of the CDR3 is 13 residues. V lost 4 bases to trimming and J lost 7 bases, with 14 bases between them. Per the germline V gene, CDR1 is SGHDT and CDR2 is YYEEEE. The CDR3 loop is CASSPGSSFGYTF. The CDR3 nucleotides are TGTGCCAGCAGCCCAGGGAGTTCGTTTGGCTACACCTTC.

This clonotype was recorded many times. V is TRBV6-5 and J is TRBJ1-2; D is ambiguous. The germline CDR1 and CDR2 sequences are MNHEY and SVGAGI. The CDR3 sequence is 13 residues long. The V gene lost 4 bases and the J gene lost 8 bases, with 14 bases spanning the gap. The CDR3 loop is CASSSLRSGGYTF. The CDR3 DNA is TGTGCCAGCAGTTCCCTTAGGTCCGGGGGCTACACCTTC.

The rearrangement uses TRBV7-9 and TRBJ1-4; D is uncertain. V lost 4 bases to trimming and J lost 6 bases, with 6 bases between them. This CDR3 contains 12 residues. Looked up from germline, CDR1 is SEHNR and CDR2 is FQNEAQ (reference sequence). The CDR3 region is CASSWIDEKLFF. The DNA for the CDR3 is TGTGCCAGCAGCTGGATCGATGAAAAACTGTTTTTT. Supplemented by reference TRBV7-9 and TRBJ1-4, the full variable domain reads DTGVSQNPRHKITKRGQNVTFRCDPISEHNRLYWYRQTLGQGPEFLTYFQNEAQLEKSRLLSDRFSAERPKGSFSTLEIQRTEQGDSAMYLCASSWIDEKLFFGSGTQLSVL.

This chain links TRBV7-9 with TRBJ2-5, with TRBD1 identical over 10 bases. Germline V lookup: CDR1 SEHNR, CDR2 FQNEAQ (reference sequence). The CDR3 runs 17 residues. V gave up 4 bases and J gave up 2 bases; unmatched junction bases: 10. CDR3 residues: CASSSPDGQGGQETQYF. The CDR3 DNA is TGTGCCAGCAGCTCCCCGGACGGACAGGGGGGACAAGAGACCCAGTACTTC.

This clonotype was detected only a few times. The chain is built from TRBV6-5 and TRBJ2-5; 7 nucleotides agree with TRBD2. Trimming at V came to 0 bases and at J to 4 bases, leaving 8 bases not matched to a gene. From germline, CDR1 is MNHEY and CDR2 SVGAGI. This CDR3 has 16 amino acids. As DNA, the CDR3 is TGTGCCAGCAGTTACTCGGTGGGAGGGGAGGGAGAGACCCAGTACTTC. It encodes CASSYSVGGEGETQYF.

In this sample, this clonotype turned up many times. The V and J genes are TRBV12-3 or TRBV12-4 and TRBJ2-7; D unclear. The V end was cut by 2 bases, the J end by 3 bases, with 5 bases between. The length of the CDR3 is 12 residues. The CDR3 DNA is TGTGCCAGCAGTTTAACGGTCTACGAGCAGTACTTC. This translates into CASSLTVYEQYF.

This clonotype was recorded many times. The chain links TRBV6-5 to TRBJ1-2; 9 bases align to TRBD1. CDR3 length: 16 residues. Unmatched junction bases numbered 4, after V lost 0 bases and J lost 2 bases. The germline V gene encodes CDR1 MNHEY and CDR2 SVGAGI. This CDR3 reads CASSYSRTGDNYGYTF. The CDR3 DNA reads TGTGCCAGCAGTTACTCGAGGACAGGGGACAACTATGGCTACACCTTC.

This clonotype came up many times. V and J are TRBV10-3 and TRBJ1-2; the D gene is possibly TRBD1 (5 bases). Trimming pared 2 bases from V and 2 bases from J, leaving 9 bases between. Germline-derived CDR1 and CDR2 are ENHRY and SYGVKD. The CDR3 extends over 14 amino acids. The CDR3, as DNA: TGTGCCATCAGTGAGGGGGCGCAGAACTATGGCTACACCTTC. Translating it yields CAISEGAQNYGYTF.

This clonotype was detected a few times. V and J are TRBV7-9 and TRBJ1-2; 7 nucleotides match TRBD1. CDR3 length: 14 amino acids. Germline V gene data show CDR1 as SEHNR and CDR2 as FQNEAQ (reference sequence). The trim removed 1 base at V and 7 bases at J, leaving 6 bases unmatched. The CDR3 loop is CASSLGTGEVGYTF. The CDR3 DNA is TGTGCCAGCAGCTTAGGTACAGGGGAGGTTGGCTACACCTTC.

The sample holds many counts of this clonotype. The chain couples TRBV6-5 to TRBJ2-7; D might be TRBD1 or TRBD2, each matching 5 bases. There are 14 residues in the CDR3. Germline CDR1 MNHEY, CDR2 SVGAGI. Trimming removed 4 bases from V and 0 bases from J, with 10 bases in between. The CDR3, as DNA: TGTGCCAGCAGTTGGGACGAGAGCTCCTACGAGCAGTACTTC. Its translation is CASSWDESSYEQYF.

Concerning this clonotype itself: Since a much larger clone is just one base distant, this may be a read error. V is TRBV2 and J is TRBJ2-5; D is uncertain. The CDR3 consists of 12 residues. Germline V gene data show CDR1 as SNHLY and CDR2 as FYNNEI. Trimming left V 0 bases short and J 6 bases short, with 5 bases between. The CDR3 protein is CASSEAGKTQYF. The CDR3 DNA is TGTGCCAGCAGTGAAGCAGGGAAGACCCAGTACTTC.

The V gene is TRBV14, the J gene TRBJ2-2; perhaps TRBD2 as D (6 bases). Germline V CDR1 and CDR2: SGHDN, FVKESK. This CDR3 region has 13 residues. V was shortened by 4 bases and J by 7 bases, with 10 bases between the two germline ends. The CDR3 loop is CASSPMGGGELFF. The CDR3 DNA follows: TGTGCCAGCAGCCCTATGGGAGGCGGGGAGCTGTTTTTT.

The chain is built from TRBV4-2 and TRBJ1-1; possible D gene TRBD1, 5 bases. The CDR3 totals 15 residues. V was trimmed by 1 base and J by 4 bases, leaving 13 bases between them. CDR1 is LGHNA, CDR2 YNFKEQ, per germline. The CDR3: CASSQAGTGRTEAFF. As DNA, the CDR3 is TGTGCCAGCAGCCAAGCCGGGACGGGGCGCACTGAAGCTTTCTTT.

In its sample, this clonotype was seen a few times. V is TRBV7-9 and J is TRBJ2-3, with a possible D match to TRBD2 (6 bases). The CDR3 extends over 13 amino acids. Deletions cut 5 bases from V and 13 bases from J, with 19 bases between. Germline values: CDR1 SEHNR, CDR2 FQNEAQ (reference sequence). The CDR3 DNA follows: TGTGCCAGCAGCGCCGTTCTAGCGCCGAGCGAGTATTTT. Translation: CASSAVLAPSEYF.